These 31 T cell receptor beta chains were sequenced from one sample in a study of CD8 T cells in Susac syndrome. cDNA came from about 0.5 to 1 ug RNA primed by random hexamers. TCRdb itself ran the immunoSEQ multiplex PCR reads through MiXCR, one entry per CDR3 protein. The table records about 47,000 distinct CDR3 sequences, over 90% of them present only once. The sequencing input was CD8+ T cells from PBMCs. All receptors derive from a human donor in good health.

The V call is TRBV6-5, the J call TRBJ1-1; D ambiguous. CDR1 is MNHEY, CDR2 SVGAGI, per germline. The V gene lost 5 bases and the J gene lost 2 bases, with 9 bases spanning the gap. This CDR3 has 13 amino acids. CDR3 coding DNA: TGTGCCAGCAGTGAGCCAGACAACACTGAAGCTTTCTTT. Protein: CASSEPDNTEAFF.

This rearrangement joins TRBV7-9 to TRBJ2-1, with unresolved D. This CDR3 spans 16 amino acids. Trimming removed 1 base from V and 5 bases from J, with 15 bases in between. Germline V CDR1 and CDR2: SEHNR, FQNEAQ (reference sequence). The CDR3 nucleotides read TGTGCCAGCAGCTTAGTCACGGCACTACCCGACAATGAGCAGTTCTTC. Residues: CASSLVTALPDNEQFF.

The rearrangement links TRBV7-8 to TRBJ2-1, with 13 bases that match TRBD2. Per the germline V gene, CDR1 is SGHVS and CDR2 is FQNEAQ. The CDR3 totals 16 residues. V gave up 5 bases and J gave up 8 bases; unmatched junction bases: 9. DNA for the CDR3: TGTGCCAGCAGCCCCGGACTAGCGGGAGTCACTGATGAGCAGTTCTTC. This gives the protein CASSPGLAGVTDEQFF.

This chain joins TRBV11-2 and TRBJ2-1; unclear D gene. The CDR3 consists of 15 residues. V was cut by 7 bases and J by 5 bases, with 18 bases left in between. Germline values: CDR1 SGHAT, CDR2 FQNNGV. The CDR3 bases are TGTGCCAGCACCCTCGGTATAGTTGGGGACAATGAGCAGTTCTTC. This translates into CASTLGIVGDNEQFF.

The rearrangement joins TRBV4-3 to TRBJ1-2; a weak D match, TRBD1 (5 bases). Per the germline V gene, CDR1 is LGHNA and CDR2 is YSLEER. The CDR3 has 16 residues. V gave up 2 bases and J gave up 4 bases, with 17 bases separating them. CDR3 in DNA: TGCGCCAGCAGCCAATTGAGTGGGGGGAGGGCCTATGGCTACACCTTC. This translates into CASSQLSGGRAYGYTF.

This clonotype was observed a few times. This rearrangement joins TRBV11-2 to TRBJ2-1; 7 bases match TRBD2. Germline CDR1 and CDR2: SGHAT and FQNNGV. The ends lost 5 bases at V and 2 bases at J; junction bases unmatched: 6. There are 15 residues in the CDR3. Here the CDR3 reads CASSPPAGAYNEQFF. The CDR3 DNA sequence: TGTGCCAGCAGCCCTCCGGCGGGGGCCTACAATGAGCAGTTCTTC.

CDR3 sequence: CASSQGWGNTEAFF. CDR3 bases: TGCGCCAGCAGCCAAGGATGGGGGAACACTGAAGCTTTCTTT. The chain recombines TRBV4-3 with TRBJ1-1, with D hard to call. This CDR3 region has 14 residues. Germline CDR1 LGHNA, CDR2 YSLEER. Deletions cut 1 base from V and 1 base from J, with 7 bases between.

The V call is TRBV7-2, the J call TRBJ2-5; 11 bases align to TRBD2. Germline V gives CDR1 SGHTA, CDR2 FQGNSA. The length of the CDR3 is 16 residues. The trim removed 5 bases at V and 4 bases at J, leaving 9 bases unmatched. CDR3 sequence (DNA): TGTGCCAGCAGCCTAGGTAGCGGGAGGGCCGGAGAGACCCAGTACTTC. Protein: CASSLGSGRAGETQYF.

CDR3 DNA: TGTGCCAGCAGTTTGGGAGAGCGGCTCTACGAGCAGTACTTC. It translates to CASSLGERLYEQYF. The gene calls are TRBV27 and TRBJ2-7; the D gene is possibly TRBD2 (5 bases). This CDR3 contains 14 residues. With 3 bases removed from V and 3 bases from J, the gap between germline ends came to 12 bases. CDR1 MNHEY and CDR2 SMNVEV come from the germline V gene (reference sequence).

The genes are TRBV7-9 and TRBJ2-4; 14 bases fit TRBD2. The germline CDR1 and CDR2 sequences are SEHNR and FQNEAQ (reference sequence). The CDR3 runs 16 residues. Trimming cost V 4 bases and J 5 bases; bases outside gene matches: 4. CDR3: CASSSGLAGDQNIQYF. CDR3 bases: TGTGCCAGCAGCTCGGGACTAGCGGGGGATCAAAACATTCAGTACTTC.

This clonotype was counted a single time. DNA for the CDR3: TGTGCCAGCAGTCTTGGACTAGCCTCCTACAATGAGCAGTTCTTC. Its translation: CASSLGLASYNEQFF. The chain has TRBV12-3 or TRBV12-4 and TRBJ2-1; 8 bases are a match to TRBD2. V dropped 5 bases and J dropped 0; count of bases not matched to a gene: 3. This CDR3 has 15 residues.

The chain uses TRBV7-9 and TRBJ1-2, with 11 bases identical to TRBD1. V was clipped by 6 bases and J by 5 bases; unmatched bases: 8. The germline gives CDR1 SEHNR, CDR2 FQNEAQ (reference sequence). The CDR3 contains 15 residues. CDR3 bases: TGTGCCAGCAGTGTGGGACAGGGGGTACGGTATGGCTACACCTTC. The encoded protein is CASSVGQGVRYGYTF.

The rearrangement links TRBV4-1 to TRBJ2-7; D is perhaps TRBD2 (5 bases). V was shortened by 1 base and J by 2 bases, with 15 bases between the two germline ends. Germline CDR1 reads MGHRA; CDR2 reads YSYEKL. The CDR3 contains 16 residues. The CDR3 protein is CASSQALLDSPYEQYF. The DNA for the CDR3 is TGCGCCAGCAGCCAAGCATTACTAGATTCCCCCTACGAGCAGTACTTC.

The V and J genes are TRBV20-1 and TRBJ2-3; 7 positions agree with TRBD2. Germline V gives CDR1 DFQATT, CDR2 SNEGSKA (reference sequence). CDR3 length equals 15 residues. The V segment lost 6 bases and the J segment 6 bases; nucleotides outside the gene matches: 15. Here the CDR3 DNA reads TGCAGTGCCCAAGGAGGGCGGGAGCCCGCTGATACGCAGTATTTT. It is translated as CSAQGGREPADTQYF.

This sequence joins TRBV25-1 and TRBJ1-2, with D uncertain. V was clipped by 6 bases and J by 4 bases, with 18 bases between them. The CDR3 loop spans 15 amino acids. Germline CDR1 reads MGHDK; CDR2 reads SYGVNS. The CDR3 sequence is CASSDIRPTSYGYTF. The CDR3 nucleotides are TGTGCCAGCAGCGATATCCGACCGACCAGCTATGGCTACACCTTC.

CDR3 amino acids: CASSEEGSEQYF. CDR3 DNA: TGTGCCAGCAGTGAGGAGGGATCCGAGCAGTACTTC. V and J are TRBV2 and TRBJ2-7, with D possibly matching TRBD2 (6 bases). Germline CDR1 and CDR2: SNHLY and FYNNEI. V was trimmed by 3 bases and J by 6 bases, leaving 9 bases between them. This CDR3 is 12 amino acids long.

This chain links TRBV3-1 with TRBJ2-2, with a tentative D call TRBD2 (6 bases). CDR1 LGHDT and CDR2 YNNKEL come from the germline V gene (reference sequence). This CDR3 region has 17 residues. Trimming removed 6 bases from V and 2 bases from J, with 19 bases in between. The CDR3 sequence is CASRYLLAEGNTGELFF. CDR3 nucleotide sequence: TGTGCCAGCAGGTATCTATTAGCGGAAGGCAACACCGGGGAGCTGTTTTTT.

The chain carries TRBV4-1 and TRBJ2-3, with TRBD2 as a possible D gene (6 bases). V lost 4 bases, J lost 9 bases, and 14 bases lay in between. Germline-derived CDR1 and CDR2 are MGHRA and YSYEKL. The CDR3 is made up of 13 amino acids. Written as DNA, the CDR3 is TGCGCCAGCAGCCTGGGACTCGCTGGGACGCAGTATTTT. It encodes CASSLGLAGTQYF.

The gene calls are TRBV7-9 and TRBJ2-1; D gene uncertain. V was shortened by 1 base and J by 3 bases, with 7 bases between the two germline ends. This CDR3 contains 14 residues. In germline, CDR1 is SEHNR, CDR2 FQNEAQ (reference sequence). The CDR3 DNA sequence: TGTGCCAGCAGCTTAGATTACAACTACAATGAGCAGTTCTTC. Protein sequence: CASSLDYNYNEQFF.

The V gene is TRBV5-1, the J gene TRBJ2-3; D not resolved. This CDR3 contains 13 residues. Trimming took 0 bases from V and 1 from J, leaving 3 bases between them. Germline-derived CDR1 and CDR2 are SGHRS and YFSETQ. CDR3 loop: CASSLEGTDTQYF. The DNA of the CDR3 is TGCGCCAGCAGCTTGGAAGGCACAGATACGCAGTATTTT.

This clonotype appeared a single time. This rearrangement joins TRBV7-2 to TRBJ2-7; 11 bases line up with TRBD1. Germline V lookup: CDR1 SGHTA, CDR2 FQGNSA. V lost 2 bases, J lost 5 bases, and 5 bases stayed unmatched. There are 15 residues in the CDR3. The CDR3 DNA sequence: TGTGCCAGCAGCTTAACCGGGACAGGGGGGAACGAGCAGTACTTC. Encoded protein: CASSLTGTGGNEQYF. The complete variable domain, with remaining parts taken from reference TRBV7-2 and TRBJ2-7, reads GAGVSQSPSNKVTEKGKDVELRCDPISGHTALYWYRQSLGQGLEFLIYFQGNSAPDKSGLPSDRFSAERTGGSVSTLTIQRTQQEDSAVYLCASSLTGTGGNEQYFGPGTRLTVT.

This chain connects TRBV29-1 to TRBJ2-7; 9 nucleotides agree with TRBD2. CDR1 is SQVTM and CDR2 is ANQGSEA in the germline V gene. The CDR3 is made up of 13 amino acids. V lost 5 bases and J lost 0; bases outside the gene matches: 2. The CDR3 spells CSVLSGGSYEQYF. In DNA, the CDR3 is TGCAGCGTTCTTAGCGGGGGCTCCTACGAGCAGTACTTC.

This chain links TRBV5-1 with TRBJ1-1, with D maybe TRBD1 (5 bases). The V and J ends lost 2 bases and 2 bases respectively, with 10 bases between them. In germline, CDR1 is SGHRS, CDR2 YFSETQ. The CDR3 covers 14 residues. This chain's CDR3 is CASSFQGANTEAFF. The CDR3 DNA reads TGCGCCAGCAGCTTCCAGGGCGCCAACACTGAAGCTTTCTTT.

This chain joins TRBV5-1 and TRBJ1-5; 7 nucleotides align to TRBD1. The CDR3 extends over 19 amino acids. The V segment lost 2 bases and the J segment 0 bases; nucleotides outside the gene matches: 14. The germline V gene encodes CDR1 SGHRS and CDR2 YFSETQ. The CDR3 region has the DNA TGCGCCAGCAGCTTTCGGATAGGACAGGTTCCTCCTAGCAATCAGCCCCAGCATTTT. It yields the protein CASSFRIGQVPPSNQPQHF.

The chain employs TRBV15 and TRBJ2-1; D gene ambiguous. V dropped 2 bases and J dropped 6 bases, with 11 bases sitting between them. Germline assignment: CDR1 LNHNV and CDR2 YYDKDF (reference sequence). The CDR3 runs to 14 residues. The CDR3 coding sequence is TGTGCCACCAGCAGACGATCCGGTGGCAATGAGCAGTTCTTC. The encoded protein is CATSRRSGGNEQFF.

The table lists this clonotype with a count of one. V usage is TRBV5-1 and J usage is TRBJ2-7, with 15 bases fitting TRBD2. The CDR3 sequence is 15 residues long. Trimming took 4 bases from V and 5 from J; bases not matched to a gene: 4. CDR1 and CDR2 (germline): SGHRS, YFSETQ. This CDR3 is CASSPRTSGRDEQYF. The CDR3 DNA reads TGCGCCAGCAGCCCTCGGACTAGCGGGAGGGACGAGCAGTACTTC.

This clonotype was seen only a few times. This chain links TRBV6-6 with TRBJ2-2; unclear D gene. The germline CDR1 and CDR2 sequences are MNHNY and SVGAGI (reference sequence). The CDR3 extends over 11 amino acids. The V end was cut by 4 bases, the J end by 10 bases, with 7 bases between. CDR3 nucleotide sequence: TGTGCCAGCAGTTCAGATACGGAGCTGTTTTTT. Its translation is CASSSDTELFF.

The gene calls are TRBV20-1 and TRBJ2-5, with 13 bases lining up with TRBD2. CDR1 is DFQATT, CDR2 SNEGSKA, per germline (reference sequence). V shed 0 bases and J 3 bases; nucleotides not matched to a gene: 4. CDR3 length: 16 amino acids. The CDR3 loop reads CSARDVGLAGEETQYF. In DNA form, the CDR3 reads TGCAGTGCTAGAGATGTTGGACTAGCGGGAGAAGAGACCCAGTACTTC.

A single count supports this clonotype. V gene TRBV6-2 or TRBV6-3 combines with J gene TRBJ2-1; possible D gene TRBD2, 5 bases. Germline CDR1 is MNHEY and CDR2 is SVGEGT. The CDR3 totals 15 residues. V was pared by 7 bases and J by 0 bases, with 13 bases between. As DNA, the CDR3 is TGTGCCAGCACCTCCGACTATATCTCCTACAATGAGCAGTTCTTC. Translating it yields CASTSDYISYNEQFF.

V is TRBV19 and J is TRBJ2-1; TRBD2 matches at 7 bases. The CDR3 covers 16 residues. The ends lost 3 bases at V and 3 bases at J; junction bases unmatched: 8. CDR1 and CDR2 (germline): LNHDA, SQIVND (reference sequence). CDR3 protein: CASSISRDYLYNEQFF. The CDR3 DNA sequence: TGTGCCAGTAGTATTTCCCGGGACTACCTCTACAATGAGCAGTTCTTC.

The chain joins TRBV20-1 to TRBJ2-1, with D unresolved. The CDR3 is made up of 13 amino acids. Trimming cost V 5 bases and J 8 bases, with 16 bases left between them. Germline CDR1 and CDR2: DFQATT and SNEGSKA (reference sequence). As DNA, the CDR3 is TGCAGTGCTCCTCCCGGCCGTTACGATGAGCAGTTCTTC. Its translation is CSAPPGRYDEQFF.